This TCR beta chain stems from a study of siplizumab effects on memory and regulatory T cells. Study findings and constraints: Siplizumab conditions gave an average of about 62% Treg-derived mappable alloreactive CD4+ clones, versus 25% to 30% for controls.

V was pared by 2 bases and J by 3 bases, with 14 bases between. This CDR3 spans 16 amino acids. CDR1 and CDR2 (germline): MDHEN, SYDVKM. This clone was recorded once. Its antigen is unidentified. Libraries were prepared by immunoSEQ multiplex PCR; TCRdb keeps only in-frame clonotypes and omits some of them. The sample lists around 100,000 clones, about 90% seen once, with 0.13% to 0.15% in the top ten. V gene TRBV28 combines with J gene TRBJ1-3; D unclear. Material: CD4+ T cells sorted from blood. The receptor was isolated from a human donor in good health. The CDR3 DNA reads TGTGCCAGCAGTTTAAGGGTCCGAGGGTTTGGAAACACCATATATTTT. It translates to CASSLRVRGFGNTIYF.